The 20 T cell receptor beta chains below were found in one sample sequenced in a study of PD-1 blockade in classical Hodgkin lymphoma. Sequencing was performed with immunoSEQ multiplex PCR; in TCRdb, only in-frame clones are kept and a portion is missing. Of roughly 3,900 clones detected, 78% appear once; the ten largest clones hold over 5.5%. Relapse was seen in all patients after autologous stem cell transplantation, and brentuximab vedotin exposure was variable. Out of thawed PBMCs, magnetic negative selection purified CD4+ T cells. Sequences were derived from CD4+ T cells from blood, sampled at baseline. The receptors here all came from a human donor with classical Hodgkin lymphoma.

This rearrangement joins TRBV7-3 to TRBJ2-1; 12 bases match TRBD2. This CDR3 is 15 amino acids long. Looked up from germline, CDR1 is SGHTA and CDR2 is FQGTGA. V trimming: 4 bases; J trimming: 7 bases; junction bases outside the gene matches: 5. CDR3 coding DNA: TGTGCCAGCAGCTGGACTAGCGGGGCAGGAAATGAGCAGTTCTTC. This gives the protein CASSWTSGAGNEQFF. Full variable domain (rest looked up from reference TRBV7-3 and TRBJ2-1): GAGVSQTPSNKVTEKGKYVELRCDPISGHTALYWYRQSLGQGPEFLIYFQGTGAADDSGLPNDRFFAVRPEGSVSTLKIQRTERGDSAVYLCASSWTSGAGNEQFFGPGTRLTVL.

The V and J genes are TRBV19 and TRBJ2-6; 7 nucleotides match TRBD2. This CDR3 has 18 amino acids. V lost 6 bases, J lost 4 bases, and 15 bases stayed unmatched. CDR1 and CDR2 (germline): LNHDA, SQIVND (reference sequence). The CDR3: CASSLLWGGLAGANVLTF. The DNA of the CDR3 is TGTGCCAGTAGCCTCCTTTGGGGGGGTCTCGCCGGGGCCAACGTCCTGACTTTC. Combining the CDR3 with reference TRBV19 and TRBJ2-6 gives the whole variable domain DGGITQSPKYLFRKEGQNVTLSCEQNLNHDAMYWYRQDPGQGLRLIYYSQIVNDFQKGDIAEGYSVSREKKESFPLTVTSAQKNPTAFYLCASSLLWGGLAGANVLTFGAGSRLTVL.

In this sample, this clone turned up a few times. This rearrangement joins TRBV29-1 to TRBJ2-1, with 11 bases fitting TRBD2. The CDR3 has 16 residues. The J segment lost 3 bases and the V segment lost 2 bases, leaving 6 bases of the junction unmatched. The V gene's germline CDR1 is SQVTM and CDR2 ANQGSEA. CDR3 loop: CSVETRLAGFYNEQFF. For the CDR3, the DNA is TGCAGCGTTGAAACTCGACTAGCGGGGTTCTACAATGAGCAGTTCTTC.

The chain joins TRBV28 to TRBJ1-2; a possible D gene is TRBD1 (5 bases). This CDR3 has 13 amino acids. The V gene lost 3 bases and the J gene lost 8 bases, with 13 bases spanning the gap. Germline CDR1 reads MDHEN; CDR2 reads SYDVKM. CDR3 nucleotides: TGTGCCAGCAGTTTTGTTGAGGGACGCGGCTACACCTTC. The encoded protein is CASSFVEGRGYTF.

The J gene is TRBJ1-4, the V gene TRBV6-7; D is ambiguous. TRBV6-7 is an ORF, and what it does is uncertain. Deletions cut 9 bases from V and 0 bases from J, with 11 bases between. The CDR3 has 14 amino acids. The CDR3 loop reads CARSPGATNEKLFF. The CDR3 DNA reads as TGTGCCAGATCCCCAGGAGCAACTAATGAAAAACTGTTTTTT.

The V call is TRBV7-2, the J call TRBJ1-2; D not certain. V lost 5 bases to trimming and J lost 8 bases, with 15 bases between them. Germline-derived CDR1 and CDR2 are SGHTA and FQGNSA. The CDR3 has 13 residues. CDR3 sequence (DNA): TGTGCCAGCAGCCCTTACATGGAAGAAGGCTACACCTTC. Encoded protein: CASSPYMEEGYTF.

V usage is TRBV2 and J usage is TRBJ2-1, with 10 bases lining up with TRBD1. The CDR3 is 14 residues long. The germline CDR1 and CDR2 sequences are SNHLY and FYNNEI. V shed 6 bases, J shed 6 bases, and the junction held 5 bases outside the gene matches. This CDR3 is CASRRDRGFNEQFF. DNA for the CDR3: TGTGCCAGCAGGCGGGACAGGGGATTCAATGAGCAGTTCTTC.

The chain combines TRBV29-1 with TRBJ2-3; the D gene is possibly TRBD2 (6 bases). Trimming pared 1 base from V and 2 bases from J, leaving 16 bases between. CDR3 length: 16 amino acids. From germline, CDR1 is SQVTM and CDR2 ANQGSEA. CDR3 protein: CSVEGARESATDTQYF. DNA for the CDR3: TGCAGCGTTGAAGGGGCCCGGGAGTCGGCCACAGATACGCAGTATTTT.

This sequence joins TRBV7-3 and TRBJ2-2; D perhaps matches TRBD2 (6 bases). Germline V lookup: CDR1 SGHTA, CDR2 FQGTGA. V lost 3 bases, J lost 3 bases, and 11 bases lay in between. The length of the CDR3 is 15 residues. In nucleotides, the CDR3 is TGTGCCAGCAGCTTTACCGGGGGTGACACCGGGGAGCTGTTTTTT. Its protein is CASSFTGGDTGELFF.

Note on this clone: An end of the junction does not agree with germline; a read error may underlie this. V gene TRBV5-4 combines with J gene TRBJ2-3; the D gene is possibly TRBD2 (6 bases). The length of the CDR3 is 14 residues. Germline loops: CDR1 SGHNT, CDR2 YYREEE (reference sequence). The CDR3 protein is CASSLRLREATQYF. CDR3 DNA: TGCGCCAGCAGCCTCCGTCTTAGGGAGGCTACGCAGTATTTT. The full variable domain, rest sourced from reference TRBV5-4 and TRBJ2-3, is ETGVTQSPTHLIKTRGQQVTLRCSSQSGHNTVSWYQQALGQGPQFIFQYYREEENGRGNFPPRFSGLQFPNYSSELNVNALELDDSALYLCASSLRLREATQYFGPGTRLTVL.

J is TRBJ2-5 and V is TRBV4-1, with TRBD2 matching over 10 bases. From germline, CDR1 is MGHRA and CDR2 YSYEKL. V lost 4 bases, J lost 14 bases, and 19 bases stayed unmatched. This CDR3 comprises 16 residues. The CDR3 nucleotides are TGCGCCAGCAGCCCACTTGATATGGGGCTAGCGGGAGAGCAATACTTC. Encoded protein: CASSPLDMGLAGEQYF.

V is TRBV18 and J is TRBJ1-1; D might be TRBD1 (5 bases). The germline CDR1 and CDR2 sequences are KGHSH and LQKENI. This CDR3 is built from 15 residues. Trimming stripped 3 bases from V and 1 base from J, with 12 bases between. Written as DNA, the CDR3 is TGTGCCAGCTCACCCACAACAGGTTCGAACACTGAAGCTTTCTTT. Amino acid sequence: CASSPTTGSNTEAFF.

V and J are TRBV6-6 and TRBJ1-6, with a weak D call TRBD1 (5 bases). V shed 8 bases and J shed 10 bases, with 18 bases lying between them. The CDR3 extends over 14 amino acids. The germline V gene has CDR1 MNHNY and CDR2 SVGAGI (reference sequence). CDR3 sequence reads: CASGAQVRNSPLHF. CDR3 DNA sequence: TGTGCCAGCGGTGCACAGGTCAGGAACTCACCCCTCCACTTT.

This clone occurred a few times. The chain recombines TRBV7-2 with TRBJ1-1; no clear D gene. The CDR3 has 13 amino acids. V was cut by 5 bases and J by 3 bases, with 10 bases left in between. Germline CDR1 and CDR2: SGHTA and FQGNSA. CDR3 in DNA: TGTGCCAGCAGCCGACGGGTAGACACTGAAGCTTTCTTT. Protein product: CASSRRVDTEAFF.

The chain employs TRBV7-1 and TRBJ1-4, with a possible D match to TRBD1 (5 bases). TRBV7-1 is identified as an open reading frame with a role that is uncertain. The CDR3 contains 13 residues. Trimming removed 4 bases from V and 10 bases from J, with 13 bases in between. CDR3 protein: CASSLDSMGKLFF. The CDR3 region has the DNA TGTGCCAGCAGCTTAGACAGCATGGGAAAACTGTTTTTT.

The V call is TRBV7-8, the J call TRBJ2-3; 8 nucleotides align to TRBD1. The CDR3 has 15 residues. The V gene end was trimmed by 5 bases and the J gene end by 2 bases; junction bases not matched to a gene: 6. The germline V gene has CDR1 SGHVS and CDR2 FQNEAQ. CDR3 nucleotide sequence: TGTGCCAGCAGCGCGCAGGGGGCAACCACAGATACGCAGTATTTT. Residues: CASSAQGATTDTQYF.

This chain uses TRBV6-1 with TRBJ2-7; TRBD2 aligns across 7 bases. The germline CDR1 and CDR2 sequences are MNHNS and SASEGT. V gave up 4 bases and J gave up 6 bases; unmatched junction bases: 0. This CDR3 spans 11 amino acids. CDR3: CASSGGGEQYF. Written as DNA, the CDR3 is TGTGCCAGCAGTGGGGGGGGCGAGCAGTACTTC.

The chain has TRBV19 and TRBJ1-3; D not certain. The CDR3 is 12 amino acids. Trimming removed 5 bases at V and 0 bases at J, with 2 bases between. Germline CDR1 LNHDA, CDR2 SQIVND (reference sequence). This CDR3 is CASSVSGNTIYF. The CDR3 region has the DNA TGTGCCAGTAGTGTCTCTGGAAACACCATATATTTT.

The chain joins TRBV2 to TRBJ2-3; 7 positions agree with TRBD2. CDR1 and CDR2 (germline): SNHLY, FYNNEI. The junction had 6 bases not matched to a gene; V was cut back by 3 bases and J by 9 bases. The length of the CDR3 is 13 residues. CDR3 sequence (DNA): TGTGCCAGCAGTGAGCTCGAAGCGGGGACGCAGTATTTT. Translation gives CASSELEAGTQYF.

The chain carries TRBV19 and TRBJ1-3, with 7 nucleotides matching TRBD1. The germline CDR1 and CDR2 sequences are LNHDA and SQIVND (reference sequence). This CDR3 is 14 amino acids long. After removal of 10 bases from V and 4 bases from J, the junction contained 10 bases not matched to a gene. As DNA, the CDR3 is TGTGCCACCGGGAATACAGGGGAAGGAAACACCATATATTTT. Its protein product is CATGNTGEGNTIYF.